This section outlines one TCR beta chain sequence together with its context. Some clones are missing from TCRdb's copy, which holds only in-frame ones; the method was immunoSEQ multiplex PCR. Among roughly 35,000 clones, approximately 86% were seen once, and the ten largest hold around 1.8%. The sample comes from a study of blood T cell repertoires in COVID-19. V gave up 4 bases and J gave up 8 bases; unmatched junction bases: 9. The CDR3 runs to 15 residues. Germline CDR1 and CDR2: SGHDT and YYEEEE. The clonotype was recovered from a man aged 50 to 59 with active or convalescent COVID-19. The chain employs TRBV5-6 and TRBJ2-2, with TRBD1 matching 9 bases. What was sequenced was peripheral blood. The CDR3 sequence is CASSPLQQGAGELFF. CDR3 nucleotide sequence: TGTGCCAGCAGCCCTCTCCAACAGGGGGCAGGGGAGCTGTTTTTT.